This is a list of T cell receptor beta chains from one sample in a study of a mutant IDH1 vaccine in newly diagnosed glioma. The antigens of these receptors remain unknown. The repertoire was sequenced with immunoSEQ multiplex PCR; TCRdb's copy has only in-frame clones and lacks some. The sample holds 20,000 to 25,000 clones; about four fifths are singletons and the top ten take 13%. The sample in question was PBMCs, obtained from a glioma patient whose treatment included an IDH1 peptide vaccine. These receptors were obtained from a man in his thirties or forties with glioma. Each CDR3 is given with its conserved first and last residue. Each record gives: J gene, D gene, clone size, V gene, CDR3 protein, CDR3 DNA. The D gene is left open where the match is weak. Only some rows state a clone size, as once, few, many or a class for expanded clones.

TRBJ2-1	.	.	TRBV5-1	CASSLNQGPYNEQFF	TGCGCCAGCAGCTTGAACCAGGGACCCTACAATGAGCAGTTCTTC
TRBJ1-2	.	.	TRBV5-5	CASSFFSVGGTYGYTF	TGTGCCAGCAGCTTCTTCAGCGTCGGGGGTACCTATGGCTACACCTTC
TRBJ2-7	TRBD2	.	TRBV6-5	CASSYSGTSGYEQYF	TGTGCCAGCAGTTACTCCGGGACTAGCGGCTACGAGCAGTACTTC
TRBJ1-1	.	medium-sized	TRBV30	CAFSPNTEAFF	TGTGCCTTTTCGCCGAACACTGAAGCTTTCTTT
TRBJ2-7	TRBD2	.	TRBV5-4	CASSLAGLAGTYEQYF	TGTGCCAGCAGCTTGGCGGGACTAGCGGGAACCTACGAGCAGTACTTC
TRBJ2-2	.	.	TRBV10-1	CASSEWHGGTGELFF	TGCGCCAGCAGTGAGTGGCACGGCGGCACCGGGGAGCTGTTTTTT
TRBJ2-7	TRBD2	.	TRBV19	CASSRLAGATYEQYF	TGTGCCAGTAGTCGACTAGCGGGAGCAACCTACGAGCAGTACTTC
TRBJ1-1	.	few	TRBV5-4	CASSPMGVAAFF	TGTGCCAGCAGCCCGATGGGGGTAGCCGCTTTCTTT
TRBJ1-2	.	.	TRBV18	CASFMDNYGYTF	TGTGCCAGCTTCATGGACAACTATGGCTACACCTTC
TRBJ2-4	TRBD2	.	TRBV9	CASSEGRLAGLAKNIQYF	TGTGCCAGCAGCGAGGGAAGACTAGCGGGCCTCGCCAAAAACATTCAGTACTTC
TRBJ2-7	.	.	TRBV7-6	CASSSGASYEQYF	TGTGCCAGCAGCTCCGGGGCTTCCTACGAGCAGTACTTC
TRBJ1-5	.	medium-sized	TRBV7-6	CASSRGGSQPQHF	TGTGCCAGCAGTCGGGGCGGAAGTCAGCCCCAGCATTTT
TRBJ1-1	.	few	TRBV18	CASSQTVGLANTEAFF	TGTGCCAGCTCACAAACCGTGGGACTTGCGAACACTGAAGCTTTCTTT
TRBJ2-5	TRBD2	.	TRBV19	CASSLNMGGTTQGTQYF	TGTGCCAGTAGTCTGAATATGGGAGGGACTACTCAGGGGACCCAGTACTTC
TRBJ2-7	.	.	TRBV21-1	CASSKWDRHSYEQYF	TGTGCCAGCAGCAAATGGGACAGACACTCCTACGAGCAGTACTTC
TRBJ1-1	.	.	TRBV10-1	CASSRGSTEAFF	TGCGCCAGCAGCAGGGGCTCCACTGAAGCTTTCTTT
TRBJ1-2	.	once	TRBV28	CASSFGGSYGYTF	TGTGCCAGCAGTTTTGGGGGTAGCTATGGCTACACCTTC
TRBJ1-1	.	medium-sized	TRBV4-1	CASSQDPQETTVAFF	TGCGCCAGCAGCCAAGACCCTCAGGAGACGACCGTCGCTTTCTTT
TRBJ2-2	TRBD2	.	TRBV30	CAWSDGLAGIETGELFF	TGTGCCTGGAGTGATGGACTAGCGGGGATCGAGACCGGGGAGCTGTTTTTT
TRBJ1-2	.	.	TRBV6-5	CASSYRESGGYGYTF	TGTGCCAGCAGTTATAGGGAGAGCGGGGGCTATGGCTACACCTTC
TRBJ2-1	TRBD1	once	TRBV5-1	CASSLLTGDTLNEQFF	TGCGCCAGCAGCTTACTGACAGGGGACACCCTTAATGAGCAGTTCTTC
TRBJ2-7	TRBD2	.	TRBV7-9	CASSLSGGYEQYF	TGTGCCAGCAGCTTATCGGGGGGCTACGAGCAGTACTTC
TRBJ2-3	.	.	TRBV23-1	CASSRVARGPDTQYF	TGCGCCAGCAGTCGGGTAGCGCGGGGACCAGATACGCAGTATTTT
TRBJ2-5	TRBD1	.	TRBV12-5	CASGPGTGDETQYF	TGTGCTAGTGGCCCGGGGACAGGGGACGAGACCCAGTACTTC
TRBJ1-1	.	.	TRBV4-1	CASSQGVRGGTEAFF	TGCGCCAGCAGCCAGGGGGTAAGGGGAGGGACTGAAGCTTTCTTT
TRBJ2-1	.	.	TRBV2	CASTDPDWANEQFF	TGTGCCAGCACCGACCCAGACTGGGCCAATGAGCAGTTCTTC
TRBJ1-4	TRBD1	.	TRBV10-3	CAISAQGARGEKLFF	TGTGCCATCAGCGCACAGGGGGCGAGGGGTGAAAAACTGTTTTTT
TRBJ2-1	TRBD2	.	TRBV6-1	CASLGLAGDNEQFF	TGTGCCAGCTTAGGACTAGCGGGAGACAATGAGCAGTTCTTC
TRBJ1-1	.	.	TRBV5-1	CASSWTENTEAFF	TGCGCCAGCAGCTGGACAGAGAACACTGAAGCTTTCTTT
TRBJ2-3	TRBD2	.	TRBV5-1	CASSFGLAGGEYGTDTQYF	TGCGCCAGCAGCTTTGGACTAGCGGGAGGGGAGTATGGTACAGATACGCAGTATTTT
TRBJ2-3	.	.	TRBV6-5	CASSYLWGGLTDTQYF	TGTGCCAGCAGTTACCTGTGGGGTGGGCTCACAGATACGCAGTATTTT
TRBJ1-1	.	few	TRBV30	CAWSVLLGVTEAFF	TGTGCCTGGAGTGTACTATTAGGGGTTACTGAAGCTTTCTTT
TRBJ1-1	.	few	TRBV19	CASSSLARDTEAFF	TGTGCCAGTAGCTCTCTTGCGAGGGACACTGAAGCTTTCTTT
TRBJ1-5	TRBD1	few	TRBV30	CAWAGTGGQPQHF	TGTGCCTGGGCCGGGACAGGGGGACAGCCCCAGCATTTT
TRBJ1-1	.	.	TRBV29-1	CSVGQGNTEAFF	TGCAGCGTCGGCCAGGGGAACACTGAAGCTTTCTTT
TRBJ2-7	.	once	TRBV9	CASSPGAYEQYF	TGTGCCAGCAGCCCTGGGGCCTACGAGCAGTACTTC
TRBJ2-2	TRBD1	.	TRBV5-1	CASFQGAQPNTGELFF	TGCGCCAGTTTTCAGGGGGCGCAACCGAACACCGGGGAGCTGTTTTTT
TRBJ1-2	.	.	TRBV5-1	CASSERSNYGYTF	TGCGCCAGCTCCGAAAGGAGTAACTATGGCTACACCTTC
TRBJ1-2	TRBD1	few	TRBV18	CASSTTGDYGYTF	TGTGCCAGCTCAACGACAGGGGACTATGGCTACACCTTC
TRBJ2-7	.	once	TRBV19	CASSISQGRVMGEQYF	TGTGCCAGTAGTATTTCCCAGGGAAGGGTTATGGGCGAGCAGTACTTC
TRBJ1-2	TRBD1	.	TRBV5-1	CASSALPGTGGFGYTF	TGCGCCAGCAGCGCTCTCCCCGGGACAGGGGGGTTTGGCTACACCTTC
TRBJ2-5	TRBD2	.	TRBV29-1	CSVSPLAGTQETQYF	TGCAGCGTGAGTCCGCTAGCGGGGACCCAAGAGACCCAGTACTTC
TRBJ1-5	.	few	TRBV6-1	CASSELLDSGYQPQHF	TGTGCCAGCAGTGAACTTTTGGACAGTGGTTATCAGCCCCAGCATTTT
TRBJ1-4	.	.	TRBV30	CAWSSKGSNEKLFF	TGTGCCTGGAGTTCCAAGGGGTCTAATGAAAAACTGTTTTTT
TRBJ2-7	.	.	TRBV27	CASSFSGASYEQYF	TGTGCCAGCAGTTTCTCGGGGGCCTCCTACGAGCAGTACTTC
TRBJ2-7	.	.	TRBV5-1	CASSLDGQPYEQYF	TGCGCCAGCAGCTTGGACGGCCAACCCTACGAGCAGTACTTC
TRBJ2-3	TRBD2	.	TRBV4-1	CASSQPRGGPETDTQYF	TGCGCCAGCAGCCAGCCTCGCGGGGGGCCGGAGACAGATACGCAGTATTTT
TRBJ1-1	.	.	TRBV4-2	CASSQEGRTEAFF	TGTGCCAGCAGCCAAGAGGGGCGGACTGAAGCTTTCTTT
TRBJ2-7	.	.	TRBV23-1	CASSPPDWETGYEQYF	TGCGCCAGCAGTCCCCCCGATTGGGAGACCGGCTACGAGCAGTACTTC
TRBJ1-2	.	.	TRBV4-1	CASSPFEVWDYGYTF	TGCGCCAGCAGCCCTTTCGAGGTCTGGGACTATGGCTACACCTTC
TRBJ1-1	TRBD1	few	TRBV7-9	CASSSWTGPTEAFF	TGTGCCAGCAGCTCCTGGACAGGGCCCACTGAAGCTTTCTTT
TRBJ1-1	TRBD1	.	TRBV7-9	CASSSHRGGTEAFF	TGTGCCAGCAGCTCGCACAGGGGAGGCACTGAAGCTTTCTTT